Reported below is one T cell receptor (beta chain). Its cognate antigen is unknown. This entry comes from a study of cytomegalovirus exposure and HLA in healthy donors. General study results and limits: Cytomegalovirus-associated TCR beta chains were listed, numbering 150 to 200. Rarity marked most TCR sequences, yet some public TCRs occurred in many donors. An analysis was carried out at a later point. It showed that HLA-associated TCR beta chains were more clonally expanded than equally common non-associated chains. Previously analyzed data showed that most TCR beta V segments were productive at a frequency of about 87% or about 30%.

Germline loops: CDR1 SGHTA, CDR2 FQGNSA. The CDR3 extends over 16 amino acids. Use of 60 Vbeta and 13 Jbeta primers characterized the PCR. Clones were sequenced by immunoSEQ multiplex PCR, and TCRdb holds only the in-frame ones, with some missing. The sample holds 100,000 to 150,000 clones, 80% seen once. The chain links TRBV7-2 to TRBJ2-7, with 9 bases fitting TRBD1. This receptor was obtained from a woman between 35 and 50 years old in good health and CMV-seronegative. Sequenced: PBMCs. The CDR3 loop reads CATSRTPGQGYYEQYF. The CDR3 region has the DNA TGTGCGACTTCTCGGACACCAGGACAGGGGTACTACGAGCAGTACTTC.